These 21 T cell receptor beta chains originate from one sample sequenced in a study of T cells after yellow fever vaccination. TCRdb called the 5' RACE reads again in MiXCR, with one record for every CDR3 protein. This table holds some 220,000 distinct CDR3 sequences, 3.2% found once. This specimen was CD4+ T cells sorted from PBMCs, taken 10 days after the yellow fever booster vaccination. These receptors were obtained from a man in his late teens or twenties who received the YFV17D yellow fever vaccine.

The chain carries TRBV7-2 and TRBJ2-3, with D possibly being TRBD1 or TRBD2 (5 bases each). The CDR3 covers 17 residues. Trimming took off 2 bases at V and 4 bases at J, with 19 bases between the two ends. CDR1 SGHTA and CDR2 FQGNSA come from the germline V gene. This CDR3 reads CASSLWGIPPGPDTQYF. CDR3 DNA: TGTGCCAGCAGCTTATGGGGGATACCACCGGGACCAGATACGCAGTATTTT. Drawing the rest from reference TRBV7-2 and TRBJ2-3, the complete variable domain is GAGVSQSPSNKVTEKGKDVELRCDPISGHTALYWYRQSLGQGLEFLIYFQGNSAPDKSGLPSDRFSAERTGGSVSTLTIQRTQQEDSAVYLCASSLWGIPPGPDTQYFGPGTRLTVL.

This clonotype was observed a handful of times. This chain connects TRBV28 to TRBJ1-1; D gene uncertain. Between the trimmed V and J ends, which lost 1 base and 4 bases, there was a span of 10 bases. This CDR3 comprises 14 residues. Germline V gene sequence: CDR1 MDHEN, CDR2 SYDVKM. This chain's CDR3 is CASSLFGEVTEAFF. The CDR3 DNA is TGTGCCAGCAGTTTATTTGGGGAAGTCACTGAAGCTTTCTTT.

This clonotype was counted only a few times. The chain combines TRBV4-3 with TRBJ2-2; 14 nucleotides align to TRBD2. Germline V CDR1 and CDR2: LGHNA, YSLEER. The CDR3 is made up of 22 amino acids. With 4 bases clipped from V and 0 bases from J, the junction kept 16 bases outside the gene matches. The CDR3 nucleotides are TGCGCCAGCAGCCTAAACGCCCCGGGACTAGCGGGGGAACACACGAACACCGGGGAGCTGTTTTTT. This codes for CASSLNAPGLAGEHTNTGELFF.

In this sample, this clonotype turned up a few times. This chain joins TRBV4-3 and TRBJ2-2; the D gene is possibly TRBD1 (5 bases). This CDR3 is 13 amino acids long. Germline V gene data show CDR1 as LGHNA and CDR2 as YSLEER. Trimming shortened V by 2 bases and J by 7 bases, and 8 bases separated the two germline ends. The CDR3 loop is CASSQIRGGELFF. The CDR3 DNA reads TGCGCCAGCAGCCAAATAAGGGGCGGGGAGCTGTTTTTT.

This clonotype was seen a handful of times. The rearrangement uses TRBV7-9 and TRBJ2-7, with D unresolved. The germline V gene has CDR1 SEHNR and CDR2 FQNEAQ (reference sequence). CDR3 length equals 14 residues. V dropped 1 base and J dropped 2 bases, with 9 bases sitting between them. Here the CDR3 DNA reads TGTGCCAGCAGCTTAGATCTTTTTACCTACGAGCAGTACTTC. Translation gives CASSLDLFTYEQYF.

The chain employs TRBV19 and TRBJ2-7; D ambiguous. Between the trimmed V and J ends, which lost 0 bases and 3 bases, there was a span of 3 bases. The germline V gene has CDR1 LNHDA and CDR2 SQIVND (reference sequence). The CDR3 extends over 12 amino acids. CDR3: CASSIDGYEQYF. The CDR3 DNA is TGTGCCAGTAGTATAGACGGCTACGAGCAGTACTTC.

This clonotype was detected ten times or more. The genes are TRBV5-1 and TRBJ2-5; the match to TRBD1 covers 7 bases. This CDR3 comprises 13 residues. V lost 4 bases and J lost 5; bases outside the gene matches: 5. Germline loops: CDR1 SGHRS, CDR2 YFSETQ. The CDR3 region is CASSTGQWETQYF. In DNA, the CDR3 is TGCGCCAGCAGCACGGGACAGTGGGAGACCCAGTACTTC. Supplemented by reference TRBV5-1 and TRBJ2-5, the full variable domain reads KAGVTQTPRYLIKTRGQQVTLSCSPISGHRSVSWYQQTPGQGLQFLFEYFSETQRNKGNFPGRFSGRQFSNSRSEMNVSTLELGDSALYLCASSTGQWETQYFGPGTRLLVL.

The table lists this clonotype with many counts. The chain recombines TRBV2 with TRBJ2-2; D remains unclear. The V gene lost 5 bases and the J gene lost 4 bases, with 8 bases spanning the gap. The CDR3 is made up of 13 amino acids. From germline, CDR1 is SNHLY and CDR2 FYNNEI. The CDR3 loop reads CASSSPGTGELFF. For the CDR3, the DNA is TGTGCCAGCAGTTCCCCCGGCACCGGGGAGCTGTTTTTT. The variable domain in full, completed from reference TRBV2 and TRBJ2-2, reads EPEVTQTPSHQVTQMGQEVILRCVPISNHLYFYWYRQILGQKVEFLVSFYNNEISEKSEIFDDQFSVERPDGSNFTLKIRSTKLEDSAMYFCASSSPGTGELFFGEGSRLTVL.

This clonotype was picked up many times. The V gene is TRBV5-6, the J gene TRBJ1-5, with 9 bases matching TRBD1. V lost 5 bases, J lost 2 bases, and 5 bases stayed unmatched. Germline-derived CDR1 and CDR2 are SGHDT and YYEEEE. This CDR3 comprises 15 residues. The CDR3: CASSLTGGGNQPQHF. As DNA, the CDR3 is TGTGCCAGCAGTCTTACAGGGGGCGGCAATCAGCCCCAGCATTTT.

Many counts were recorded for this clonotype. J is TRBJ2-5 and V is TRBV20-1; 8 bases map to TRBD2. Unmatched junction bases numbered 11, after V lost 6 bases and J lost 2 bases. The CDR3 loop spans 15 amino acids. Germline V gene lookup returns CDR1 DFQATT and CDR2 SNEGSKA (reference sequence). CDR3 sequence reads: CSATMSGGVQETQYF. The CDR3 bases are TGCAGTGCGACGATGAGCGGGGGCGTTCAAGAGACCCAGTACTTC.

This clonotype was picked up many times. This rearrangement joins TRBV20-1 to TRBJ1-1, with a tentative D call TRBD1 (6 bases). V was clipped by 1 base and J by 5 bases, with 11 bases between them. This CDR3 is built from 13 residues. Germline V gives CDR1 DFQATT, CDR2 SNEGSKA (reference sequence). The CDR3 DNA reads TGCAGTGCTAGAGGCCCGGGGGCGACTGAAGCTTTCTTT. Protein: CSARGPGATEAFF.

The V call is TRBV12-3 or TRBV12-4, the J call TRBJ2-7, with TRBD2 matching over 7 bases. The CDR3 consists of 13 residues. V lost 6 bases to trimming and J lost 3 bases; unmatched junction nucleotides: 5. This chain's CDR3 is CASSSTGGYEQYV. The DNA of the CDR3 is TGTGCCAGCAGCTCGACGGGGGGCTACGAGCAGTACGTC.

This clonotype appeared many times. The rearrangement links TRBV11-2 to TRBJ2-2; maybe TRBD2 (5 bases). V was shortened by 3 bases and J by 5 bases, with 16 bases between the two germline ends. Per germline, CDR1 SGHAT and CDR2 FQNNGV. The CDR3 totals 16 residues. The CDR3 DNA follows: TGTGCCAGCAGCTTGAGAGGGATCTCCCTGACCGGGGAGCTGTTTTTT. As protein: CASSLRGISLTGELFF.

This clonotype was recorded at least ten times. The rearrangement joins TRBV7-8 to TRBJ1-2; maybe TRBD1 (6 bases). The CDR3 has 12 amino acids. The V end was cut by 3 bases, the J end by 9 bases, with 11 bases between. Germline-derived CDR1 and CDR2 are SGHVS and FQNEAQ. The CDR3 sequence: CASSLQGQSYTF. Written as DNA, the CDR3 is TGTGCCAGCAGCTTGCAGGGACAAAGCTACACCTTC. The complete variable domain, with remaining parts taken from reference TRBV7-8 and TRBJ1-2, reads GAGVSQSPRYKVAKRGQDVALRCDPISGHVSLFWYQQALGQGPEFLTYFQNEAQLDKSGLPSDRFFAERPEGSVSTLKIQRTQQEDSAVYLCASSLQGQSYTFGSGTRLTVV.

Only a few counts were recorded for this clonotype. This chain uses TRBV12-3 or TRBV12-4 with TRBJ1-3, with TRBD1 matching 8 bases. The CDR3 consists of 14 residues. The V gene end was trimmed by 11 bases and the J gene end by 4 bases; junction bases not matched to a gene: 10. For the CDR3, the DNA is TGTGCCTCAGCTCAGGGGGCGCTCGGAAACACCATATATTTT. Amino acid sequence: CASAQGALGNTIYF.

This clonotype was detected many times. The chain joins TRBV3-1 to TRBJ2-7, with TRBD2 identical over 13 bases. V lost 1 base and J lost 6; bases outside the gene matches: 0. This CDR3 region has 14 residues. CDR1 and CDR2 (germline): LGHDT, YNNKEL (reference sequence). CDR3 residues: CASSQGLAGGEQYV. The CDR3 coding sequence is TGTGCCAGCAGCCAAGGACTAGCGGGGGGCGAGCAGTACGTC.

This clonotype appeared a few times. The chain employs TRBV4-2 and TRBJ2-7; TRBD1 agrees at 9 bases. The CDR3 is 16 residues long. Germline V gene data show CDR1 as LGHNA and CDR2 as YNFKEQ. Trimming removed 2 bases from V and 4 bases from J; junction bases left unmatched: 9. The CDR3 spells CASSQLTPGQGYEQYF. In DNA, the CDR3 is TGTGCCAGCAGCCAACTAACTCCGGGACAGGGTTACGAGCAGTACTTC.

This clonotype occurred many times. The chain recombines TRBV12-3 or TRBV12-4 with TRBJ1-6; TRBD1 agrees at 7 bases. The CDR3 is 15 residues long. Trimming cost V 2 bases and J 5 bases; bases outside gene matches: 3. This chain's CDR3 is CASSLWDRDNSPLHF. The CDR3 nucleotides read TGTGCCAGCAGTTTATGGGACAGAGATAATTCACCCCTCCACTTT.

Many counts were recorded for this clonotype. The J gene is TRBJ2-1, the V gene TRBV5-1; no reliable D call. The V and J ends lost 4 bases and 4 bases respectively, with 15 bases between them. Germline V lookup: CDR1 SGHRS, CDR2 YFSETQ. CDR3 length: 15 residues. CDR3 in DNA: TGCGCCAGCAGCATAACCGGCCCGCTTTACAATGAGCAGTTCTTC. Translating it yields CASSITGPLYNEQFF.

This clonotype was found many times. The CDR3 here is CASSLVTGGNQPQHF. The CDR3 DNA follows: TGCGCCAGCAGCTTGGTGACAGGGGGTAATCAGCCCCAGCATTTT. The chain uses TRBV5-1 and TRBJ1-5, with TRBD1 matching over 9 bases. The V and J ends lost 0 bases and 4 bases, in that order; junction bases with no gene match: 2. CDR3 length: 15 residues. In germline, CDR1 is SGHRS, CDR2 YFSETQ.

This clonotype was counted a few times. The chain has TRBV7-2 and TRBJ2-7; D uncertain. This CDR3 has 14 amino acids. Germline V gene lookup returns CDR1 SGHTA and CDR2 FQGNSA. Trimming removed 0 bases at V and 3 bases at J, with 9 bases between. The CDR3 here is CASSLAGPFYEQYV. CDR3 nucleotides: TGTGCCAGCAGCTTAGCCGGACCCTTCTACGAGCAGTACGTC.